These 22 T cell receptor beta chains originate from one sample sequenced in a study of shared clonotypes between healthy human individuals. Positively selected for CCR7, the CD45RO-negative cells used as naive CD8 cells excluded terminally differentiated effector memory CD45RA+ cells. Assay used: immunoSEQ multiplex PCR; TCRdb lists only in-frame clones, some missing. The data hold 2 million or so clones, with just under 95% observed a single time. Sequencing was performed on naive CD8+ T cells sorted from blood. These TCRs come from a man aged 18 to 35 in good health.

The chain uses TRBV2 and TRBJ2-7; TRBD1 agrees at 8 bases. Germline trimming cut 6 bases from V and 2 bases from J; bases unmatched to any gene: 12. Germline CDR1 is SNHLY and CDR2 is FYNNEI. The CDR3 runs to 16 residues. In DNA, the CDR3 is TGTGCCAGCAGCGGAACGCCGGGACAGGCGACCTACGAGCAGTACTTC. It translates to CASSGTPGQATYEQYF.

As DNA, the CDR3 is TGCGCCAGCAGCTGGCAACTAGCGGGCCTGAACACCGGGGAGCTGTTTTTT. It codes for CASSWQLAGLNTGELFF. J is TRBJ2-2 and V is TRBV5-1, with 9 bases that match TRBD2. Germline values: CDR1 SGHRS, CDR2 YFSETQ. The CDR3 length is 17 residues. V lost 3 bases and J lost 1; bases outside the gene matches: 7. Together with reference TRBV5-1 and TRBJ2-2, the CDR3 gives the full variable domain: KAGVTQTPRYLIKTRGQQVTLSCSPISGHRSVSWYQQTPGQGLQFLFEYFSETQRNKGNFPGRFSGRQFSNSRSEMNVSTLELGDSALYLCASSWQLAGLNTGELFFGEGSRLTVL.

The rearrangement links TRBV2 to TRBJ1-3, with D possibly being TRBD1 (5 bases). Germline CDR1 and CDR2: SNHLY and FYNNEI. The V and J ends lost 1 base and 2 bases respectively, with 15 bases between them. This CDR3 contains 17 residues. Here the CDR3 reads CASSEGVGERTGNTIYF. The CDR3, as DNA: TGTGCCAGCAGTGAAGGAGTGGGGGAACGGACTGGAAACACCATATATTTT.

The chain couples TRBV4-3 to TRBJ2-5, with D tentatively TRBD2 (6 bases). The CDR3 spans 16 residues. Germline CDR1 reads LGHNA; CDR2 reads YSLEER. V gave up 1 base and J gave up 5 bases, with 17 bases separating them. The chain's CDR3 is CASSQVVGRSGETQYF. CDR3 bases: TGCGCCAGCAGCCAAGTCGTCGGGAGATCGGGTGAGACCCAGTACTTC.

The V and J genes are TRBV6-1 and TRBJ2-7; D is perhaps TRBD2 (6 bases). The germline V and J ends were trimmed by 4 bases and 3 bases, with 16 bases remaining between them. CDR1 and CDR2 from the germline V gene are MNHNS and SASEGT. The CDR3 covers 15 residues. CDR3 sequence (DNA): TGTGCCAGCAGTGGGGTGGACGGACTATTCTACGAGCAGTACTTC. It encodes CASSGVDGLFYEQYF.

The J gene is TRBJ2-5, the V gene TRBV28; TRBD2 matches at 8 bases. Germline values: CDR1 MDHEN, CDR2 SYDVKM. Losses at the gene ends were 3 bases for V and 4 bases for J; bases not matched to a gene: 7. This CDR3 contains 15 residues. The CDR3, as DNA: TGTGCCAGCAGTTTCCTTGGGCTAGCGGGAGAGACCCAGTACTTC. Translating gives CASSFLGLAGETQYF.

To note about this clone: Other DNA sequences in this sample translate to the same CDR3. V gene TRBV19 combines with J gene TRBJ2-7, with 7 bases matching TRBD2. The length of the CDR3 is 13 residues. CDR1 is LNHDA and CDR2 is SQIVND in the germline V gene (reference sequence). V gave up 5 bases and J gave up 2 bases; unmatched junction bases: 3. The CDR3 protein is CASSAGVAYEQYF. CDR3 sequence (DNA): TGTGCCAGTAGTGCGGGGGTAGCCTACGAGCAGTACTTC.

Only one count was recorded for this clone. V usage is TRBV5-1 and J usage is TRBJ1-1; a possible D gene is TRBD1 (5 bases). The V end lost 2 bases, the J end lost 6 bases, and 11 bases lay between the germline ends. Germline V gene data show CDR1 as SGHRS and CDR2 as YFSETQ. The CDR3 has 13 residues. CDR3 DNA: TGCGCCAGCAGCTTTGGGGCGAGCGCTGAAGCTTTCTTT. This gives the protein CASSFGASAEAFF.

The chain links TRBV11-2 to TRBJ2-7; 7 nucleotides agree with TRBD1. Trimming cost V 5 bases and J 4 bases; bases outside gene matches: 11. The CDR3 is 15 residues long. The germline gives CDR1 SGHAT, CDR2 FQNNGV. The CDR3 bases are TGTGCCAGCAGCAAATTAACAGGGGCCCCATACGAGCAGTACTTC. Protein product: CASSKLTGAPYEQYF. Supplemented by reference TRBV11-2 and TRBJ2-7, the full variable domain reads EAGVAQSPRYKIIEKRQSVAFWCNPISGHATLYWYQQILGQGPKLLIQFQNNGVVDDSQLPKDRFSAERLKGVDSTLKIQPAKLEDSAVYLCASSKLTGAPYEQYFGPGTRLTVT.

V and J are TRBV27 and TRBJ2-7; 9 nucleotides line up with TRBD1. Per germline, CDR1 MNHEY and CDR2 SMNVEV (reference sequence). The CDR3 loop spans 16 amino acids. V lost 0 bases and J lost 5; bases outside the gene matches: 8. In nucleotides, the CDR3 is TGTGCCAGCAGTTTATCGGCCGGGACAGGGATCGACGAGCAGTACTTC. Translation: CASSLSAGTGIDEQYF.

CDR3 sequence: CAWSPGTSGGLALDTQYF. In DNA form, the CDR3 reads TGTGCCTGGAGTCCTGGGACTAGCGGGGGATTAGCATTAGATACGCAGTATTTT. The rearrangement links TRBV30 to TRBJ2-3; TRBD2 matches at 14 bases. J gave up 5 bases and V 2 bases, and 12 bases lay outside the gene matches. This CDR3 contains 18 residues. The germline gives CDR1 GTSNPN, CDR2 SVGIG (reference sequence).

As regards this clone: The same CDR3 can be traced to other DNA sequences in this sample. The chain links TRBV4-1 to TRBJ2-1; no definite D call. Germline lookup yields CDR1 MGHRA and CDR2 YSYEKL. The length of the CDR3 is 12 residues. Trimming stripped 0 bases from V and 6 bases from J, with 3 bases between. CDR3 bases: TGCGCCAGCAGCCAAGAGTCCAATGAGCAGTTCTTC. This gives the protein CASSQESNEQFF.

The chain has TRBV28 and TRBJ1-1; no definite D call. The CDR3 spans 11 residues. The V end was cut by 7 bases, the J end by 7 bases, with 10 bases between. Germline V CDR1 and CDR2: MDHEN, SYDVKM. The CDR3 sequence: CASTLSGEAFF. CDR3 sequence (DNA): TGTGCCAGCACCTTGAGTGGTGAAGCTTTCTTT.

About this clone itself: The sample contains more than one DNA sequence encoding this CDR3. For the CDR3, the DNA is TGTGCCAGCAGTTTTGGGACGGCGAACACTGAAGCTTTCTTT. Translating it yields CASSFGTANTEAFF. The chain is built from TRBV27 and TRBJ1-1, with D possibly TRBD1 on 5 matching bases. The CDR3 is made up of 14 amino acids. Germline loops: CDR1 MNHEY, CDR2 SMNVEV (reference sequence). Between the trimmed V and J ends, which lost 3 bases and 1 base, there was a span of 9 bases.

This clone was counted once. The chain uses TRBV7-2 and TRBJ2-7; 9 positions agree with TRBD1. Germline CDR1 SGHTA, CDR2 FQGNSA. This CDR3 comprises 14 residues. V was clipped by 4 bases and J by 6 bases; unmatched bases: 7. CDR3 region: CASSSGQGRIEQYF. The CDR3 coding sequence is TGTGCCAGCAGCTCGGGACAGGGACGGATCGAGCAGTACTTC. Variable domain in full (rest from reference TRBV7-2 and TRBJ2-7): GAGVSQSPSNKVTEKGKDVELRCDPISGHTALYWYRQSLGQGLEFLIYFQGNSAPDKSGLPSDRFSAERTGGSVSTLTIQRTQQEDSAVYLCASSSGQGRIEQYFGPGTRLTVT.

This clone appeared once. The same CDR3 also results from other DNA sequences found in this sample. The chain links TRBV5-1 to TRBJ1-2; 10 positions agree with TRBD1. Germline trimming cut 0 bases from V and 7 bases from J; bases unmatched to any gene: 3. The CDR3 is 14 amino acids. Germline lookup yields CDR1 SGHRS and CDR2 YFSETQ. The CDR3 region has the DNA TGCGCCAGCAGCTTGGGACAGGGGGCTGGTGGCTACACCTTC. Amino acids: CASSLGQGAGGYTF.

This chain connects TRBV7-3 to TRBJ2-2; TRBD2 aligns across 11 bases. CDR1 and CDR2 from the germline V gene are SGHTA and FQGTGA. With 2 bases clipped from V and 3 bases from J, the junction kept 2 bases outside the gene matches. This CDR3 is built from 16 residues. This CDR3 reads CASSLSSGGYTGELFF. CDR3 bases: TGTGCCAGCAGCTTATCTAGCGGGGGGTACACCGGGGAGCTGTTTTTT.

This rearrangement joins TRBV2 to TRBJ2-7; 9 nucleotides match TRBD1. The CDR3 consists of 15 residues. In germline, CDR1 is SNHLY, CDR2 FYNNEI. V shed 3 bases, J shed 5 bases, and the junction held 8 bases outside the gene matches. Here the CDR3 DNA reads TGTGCCAGCAGTGAGGTCGGGACAGGGAACAACGAGCAGTACTTC. Translation: CASSEVGTGNNEQYF.

On this clone itself: Other DNA sequences in this sample translate to the same CDR3. The chain links TRBV27 to TRBJ2-7; 10 positions agree with TRBD1. With 3 bases clipped from V and 2 bases from J, the junction kept 4 bases outside the gene matches. The CDR3 is 15 amino acids. Germline CDR1 and CDR2: MNHEY and SMNVEV (reference sequence). CDR3 sequence (DNA): TGTGCCAGCAGTTTCCTCGGACAGGGGGCCTACGAGCAGTACTTC. Its protein product is CASSFLGQGAYEQYF.

The chain links TRBV7-6 to TRBJ1-3; D is unclear. Trimming removed 4 bases from V and 0 bases from J, with 4 bases in between. Germline V CDR1 and CDR2: SGHVS, FNYEAQ. The CDR3 is made up of 13 amino acids. CDR3 bases: TGTGCCAGCAGCTATGACTCTGGAAACACCATATATTTT. It is translated as CASSYDSGNTIYF.

The chain employs TRBV15 and TRBJ2-7; tentative D call: TRBD2 (6 bases). The V gene lost 8 bases and the J gene lost 2 bases, with 16 bases spanning the gap. CDR1 LNHNV and CDR2 YYDKDF come from the germline V gene (reference sequence). There are 14 residues in the CDR3. In DNA form, the CDR3 reads TGTGCCACCGGCCGGGACTTGAACGCCTACGAGCAGTACTTC. Its translation: CATGRDLNAYEQYF.

This clone was detected only once. The V call is TRBV7-9, the J call TRBJ1-1; TRBD1 matches at 7 bases. The germline V gene encodes CDR1 SEHNR and CDR2 FQNEAQ (reference sequence). There are 15 residues in the CDR3. The ends lost 0 bases at V and 2 bases at J; junction bases unmatched: 3. CDR3 region: CASSLAGGSNTEAFF. As DNA, the CDR3 is TGTGCCAGCAGCTTAGCAGGGGGCTCAAACACTGAAGCTTTCTTT.